This TCR beta chain was sequenced for a study of shared clonotypes between healthy human individuals (TCRdb year 2020). About the full investigation: The cohort included a few men and a couple of women between 18 and 49 years of age. To increase sequencing depth and limit assay-specific biases, different laboratories used diverse techniques to prepare libraries and sequence TCR repertoires. Blood TCR repertoires of several healthy adults were deeply sequenced to estimate repertoire size and the extent of clonotype sharing between individuals. For each donor, CD4 naive and CD4 memory were each given three plates, CD8 naive was given two plates, and CD8 memory was given one plate. Per donor, leukapheresis produced somewhere between about 0.85 and 10 billion PBMCs. Summary of the overall study and its limitations: Rarefaction of sorted-subset datasets indicated incomplete sequencing despite the large sequencing depth. Because the study included a small number of donors, the genetic and exposure-history diversity represented was limited. Sampling was restricted to blood, and TCR repertoires in tissue are likely to differ from TCR repertoires in blood. Across a few donors, around 5% of naive CD4, approximately 4% of naive CD8, 2.3% of memory CD4, and approximately 0.4% of memory CD8 clonotypes were shared. Compared with non-shared clonotypes, clonotypes shared by all four sorted-subset donors had higher generation probabilities. Naive subsets generally had larger estimated clonotype richness than memory subsets did. Pairwise subsampling indicated that sequencing depth was expected to affect the degree of clonotype sharing among donors.

The donors were healthy, HIV-negative adults with no recently reported acute infections or vaccinations. All donors were Caucasian adults living in Nashville, Tennessee, USA. CD4+ T cells were enriched by magnetic negative selection, after which naive cells were positively selected on CD45RA and the negative fraction was taken as the memory subset. Blood was collected by leukapheresis, and PBMCs were isolated by Ficoll-Histopaque density gradient centrifugation and then cryopreserved in liquid nitrogen vapor phase. Analytical flow cytometry was used to check the purity and quantity of every magnetically sorted T cell population. Genomic DNA was isolated from each sorted fraction and quantified by UV absorbance on a Nanodrop 2000c. Using the deep immunoSEQ assay, TCR CDR3 regions were amplified from genomic DNA by multiplex PCR. Extracted genomic DNA from each cell subset was distributed evenly across all wells of several immunoSEQ 96-well plates, and each plate was treated as a replicate. For sorted subsets, around 200 ng genomic DNA, equal to 25,000 to 35,000 T cell genomes, was loaded into each replicate PCR. The purified libraries were quantified using a Qubit 3.0 fluorometer, sized with a Bioanalyzer 2100, and then quantified again using the KAPA Library Quantification kit. Every immunoSEQ 96-well plate was sequenced on a separate single-read 150-cycle Illumina NextSeq 550 flow cell. The authors' analysis ran thus. Because only junctional sequences without quality scores were contained in the immunoSEQ output, filtering matching that applied to full-length reads could not be performed. To assign V/J genes and CDR3, sequences were annotated using PyIR, a Python wrapper for IgBLAST v1.9, with IMGT germline references. Any read was removed if the V/J assignment was weak (E-value above 1e-6), the CDR3 was missing, or the read contained stop codons, out-of-frame junctions, or ambiguous translated residues. V3J clonotypes were defined as sequences sharing the same inferred V gene, J gene, and CDR3 amino acid sequence. Percentage overlap between repertoires was computed as shared unique clonotypes divided by the size of the smaller repertoire. Richness of each repertoire was evaluated using RTK rarefaction, the Chao1 estimator, and Recon v2.1 estimates of unobserved clonotypes. OLGA was used to compute generation probabilities for all TCRbeta clonotypes that the gDNA method yielded from a handful of donors. Not all clones reach the TCRdb copy of this immuneACCESS table, which keeps in-frame sequences only. Checked studies attribute under half of the gap to unresolved V genes and leave the rest unexplained. D and trimming come from the DNA, and the V and J calls and clone size come from that table. This sample comprises over a million clones, 98% of them detected only once. The top ten clonotypes cover 0.4% to 0.55% of the sample.

Trimming leaves V shorter by 5 bases and J shorter by 4 bases, with the junction holding 4 bases beyond the gene matches. From a lookup of the germline V gene, CDR1 and CDR2 are SGHTS and YDEGEE. The CDR3 starts with the cysteine, ends with the phenylalanine, and has 14 residues. Here the CDR3 DNA is all that survives: 42 bases in frame from base 1. On this clone: The target of this receptor is not known. No base quality information exists; no much larger clone differs at one position.

The specimen was naive CD4+ T cells sorted from blood. Taken with the paper, the label for cell subset or site translates to: CD45RA+ positively selected. The chain joins TRBV5-8 to TRBJ2-2; TRBD1 fits 8 bases in the junction. The sequence was collected from a man aged 30 to 39 in good health. The DNA sequence is given as TGTGCCAGCAGGAGTACAGGGGGCACCGGGGAGCTGTTTTTT. This encodes CASRSTGGTGELFF.